The 10 T cell receptor beta chains presented below share a single source sample, sequenced in a study of blood T cell repertoires in COVID-19. Only in-frame clones appear in the TCRdb table, and some are missing; sequencing was by immunoSEQ multiplex PCR. Among 200,000 to 250,000 clones listed, around 90% were seen once. Sequencing used PBMCs or T cells enriched from blood (not recorded which). The source is a man aged 25 to 40 who had recovered from COVID-19.

This sequence joins TRBV12-3 or TRBV12-4 and TRBJ2-1, with TRBD2 as a possible D gene (6 bases). The CDR3 is 12 residues long. V dropped 9 bases and J dropped 1 base, with 7 bases sitting between them. The DNA of the CDR3 is TGTGCCAGTAGCGGATCCTACAATGAGCAGTTCTTC. It encodes CASSGSYNEQFF.

CDR3 protein: CASSLGQGANTGELFF. In nucleotides, the CDR3 is TGTGCCAGCAGCTTGGGACAGGGCGCGAACACCGGGGAGCTGTTTTTT. The rearrangement joins TRBV5-4 to TRBJ2-2; 7 positions agree with TRBD1. The CDR3 runs to 16 residues. Germline V gene data show CDR1 as SGHNT and CDR2 as YYREEE (reference sequence). V shed 0 bases, J shed 0 bases, and the junction held 2 bases outside the gene matches.

The genes are TRBV3-1 (or the pseudogene TRBV3-2) and TRBJ2-1; no reliable D call. The CDR3 sequence is 15 residues long. Germline V CDR1 and CDR2: LGHDT, YNNKEL (reference sequence). Trimming took off 4 bases at V and 4 bases at J, with 14 bases between the two ends. The CDR3 spells CASSPRARFYNEQFF. As DNA, the CDR3 is TGTGCCAGCAGCCCCCGCGCGAGGTTTTACAATGAGCAGTTCTTC.

This clone showed up just once. The chain employs TRBV28 and TRBJ1-5, with D possibly being TRBD1 (5 bases). V lost 3 bases and J lost 1, with 10 bases in between. Germline loops: CDR1 MDHEN, CDR2 SYDVKM. The CDR3 has 15 amino acids. In DNA form, the CDR3 reads TGTGCCAGCAGTTTCCTCAACAGGAGCAATCAGCCCCAGCATTTT. This gives the protein CASSFLNRSNQPQHF.

This clone has just one count. This chain joins TRBV11-3 and TRBJ2-3; the D is unclear. Trimming shortened V by 5 bases and J by 2 bases, and 5 bases separated the two germline ends. The germline CDR1 and CDR2 sequences are SGHNT and YENEEA. This CDR3 spans 12 amino acids. The CDR3: CASSQNTDTQYF. The CDR3, as DNA: TGTGCCAGCAGCCAAAACACAGATACGCAGTATTTT.

This chain's CDR3 is CASSSRTGSDYGYTF. In DNA, the CDR3 is TGTGCCAGCAGCTCTCGGACAGGATCTGACTATGGCTACACCTTC. The rearrangement joins TRBV7-2 to TRBJ1-2, with TRBD1 matching 7 bases. Germline assignment: CDR1 SGHTA and CDR2 FQGNSA. The CDR3 has 15 residues. Losses at the gene ends were 4 bases for V and 3 bases for J; bases not matched to a gene: 8.

The chain joins TRBV5-1 to TRBJ1-1, with 12 bases aligning to TRBD1. Looked up from germline, CDR1 is SGHRS and CDR2 is YFSETQ. Trimming removed 4 bases from V and 5 bases from J; junction bases left unmatched: 6. The CDR3 contains 15 residues. CDR3 residues: CASSGTGGVFTEAFF. Here the CDR3 DNA reads TGCGCCAGCAGCGGGACAGGGGGCGTGTTTACTGAAGCTTTCTTT.

This rearrangement joins TRBV19 to TRBJ2-1; D is possibly TRBD1 (6 bases). The CDR3 contains 16 residues. Between the trimmed V and J ends, which lost 3 bases and 2 bases, there was a span of 14 bases. CDR1 is LNHDA, CDR2 SQIVND, per germline (reference sequence). In DNA, the CDR3 is TGTGCCAGTAGTATCGGACGGGACACAACCTACAATGAGCAGTTCTTC. It yields the protein CASSIGRDTTYNEQFF.

V gene TRBV7-8 combines with J gene TRBJ1-2, with a weak D call TRBD1 (5 bases). Trimming stripped 4 bases from V and 2 bases from J, with 5 bases between. Germline CDR1 reads SGHVS; CDR2 reads FQNEAQ. The CDR3 has 12 amino acids. The CDR3 loop reads CASSYRNYGYTF. CDR3 sequence (DNA): TGTGCCAGCAGCTACAGGAACTATGGCTACACCTTC.

V gene TRBV13 combines with J gene TRBJ1-2; D is undetermined. Germline assignment: CDR1 PRHDT and CDR2 FYEKMQ (reference sequence). The CDR3 is 13 amino acids. Trimming removed 3 bases from V and 2 bases from J, with 7 bases in between. CDR3 amino acids: CASSFRGNYGYTF. The DNA of the CDR3 is TGTGCCAGCAGCTTCCGGGGAAACTATGGCTACACCTTC.